The 19 T cell receptor beta chains below were found in one sample sequenced in a study of T cell responses to AZD1222 COVID-19 vaccine. Assay: immunoSEQ multiplex PCR; the TCRdb copy retains only in-frame clones and omits some. This sample has about 130,000 clones, with just under 95% found just once. The source was peripheral blood, collected 28 days after the second AZD1222 dose. These TCRs come from an adult who received the AZD1222 COVID-19 vaccine.

The chain links TRBV5-1 to TRBJ2-4; D gene uncertain. The length of the CDR3 is 14 residues. Germline loops: CDR1 SGHRS, CDR2 YFSETQ. Trimming left V 0 bases short and J 6 bases short, with 10 bases between. The CDR3 DNA is TGCGCCAGCAGCTTGGTTCCAGATGGAAACATTCAGTACTTC. This gives the protein CASSLVPDGNIQYF.

This clone has a single count. This chain joins TRBV19 and TRBJ2-2, with 15 bases matching TRBD2. V lost 5 bases, J lost 1 base, and 5 bases stayed unmatched. The germline gives CDR1 LNHDA, CDR2 SQIVND (reference sequence). The CDR3 contains 18 residues. CDR3 sequence reads: CASSVGLAGGRNTGELFF. CDR3 DNA: TGTGCCAGTAGTGTGGGACTAGCGGGGGGCCGGAACACCGGGGAGCTGTTTTTT.

The J gene is TRBJ1-2, the V gene TRBV6-1; 9 nucleotides align to TRBD1. CDR3 length: 17 amino acids. Germline CDR1 MNHNS, CDR2 SASEGT. V lost 4 bases and J lost 0; bases outside the gene matches: 9. As DNA, the CDR3 is TGTGCCAGCAGTGCTACAGGGGGCGCCGGAGCTAACTATGGCTACACCTTC. As protein: CASSATGGAGANYGYTF.

The chain couples TRBV6-2 or TRBV6-3 to TRBJ1-1; D is undetermined. The CDR3 consists of 13 residues. The ends were cut back, 4 bases at V and 3 bases at J, with 9 bases in the middle. Germline lookup yields CDR1 MNHEY and CDR2 SVGEGT. The DNA for the CDR3 is TGTGCCAGCAGTTTATCGGAGTACACTGAAGCTTTCTTT. This encodes CASSLSEYTEAFF.

The chain joins TRBV29-1 to TRBJ1-1, with 7 bases aligning to TRBD1. Germline lookup yields CDR1 SQVTM and CDR2 ANQGSEA. J was trimmed by 0 bases and V by 7 bases; bases with no gene match: 5. There are 13 residues in the CDR3. CDR3 protein: CSAVGQMNTEAFF. In DNA form, the CDR3 reads TGCAGCGCCGTGGGACAGATGAACACTGAAGCTTTCTTT. Together with reference TRBV29-1 and TRBJ1-1, the CDR3 gives the full variable domain: SAVISQKPSRDICQRGTSLTIQCQVDSQVTMMFWYRQQPGQSLTLIATANQGSEATYESGFVIDKFPISRPNLTFSTLTVSNMSPEDSSIYLCSAVGQMNTEAFFGQGTRLTVV.

V and J are TRBV19 and TRBJ2-7; 11 bases agree with TRBD1. The CDR3 contains 16 residues. The junction had 12 bases not matched to a gene; V was cut back by 4 bases and J by 7 bases. Germline CDR1 and CDR2: LNHDA and SQIVND (reference sequence). The CDR3 reads CASSTRPGQGAWEQYF. The CDR3 nucleotides are TGTGCCAGTAGTACTCGGCCCGGACAGGGGGCTTGGGAGCAGTACTTC.

The genes are TRBV4-2 and TRBJ2-3, with 10 bases that match TRBD1. V lost 0 bases and J lost 2; bases outside the gene matches: 11. The CDR3 loop spans 19 amino acids. In germline, CDR1 is LGHNA, CDR2 YNFKEQ. This CDR3 is CASSQEYYQGQGNTDTQYF. The CDR3 nucleotides read TGTGCCAGCAGCCAAGAATATTATCAGGGACAGGGGAACACAGATACGCAGTATTTT.

The chain joins TRBV5-5 to TRBJ2-3; D gene uncertain. Between the trimmed V and J ends, which lost 1 base and 6 bases, there was a span of 9 bases. The CDR3 has 13 residues. Germline V gene data show CDR1 as SGHKS and CDR2 as YYEKEE (reference sequence). The CDR3, as DNA: TGTGCCAGCAGCTTGCGGTCATGGGATACGCAGTATTTT. Its translation is CASSLRSWDTQYF.

This chain uses TRBV18 with TRBJ2-1; TRBD1 agrees at 9 bases. Germline V CDR1 and CDR2: KGHSH, LQKENI. There are 15 residues in the CDR3. The junction had 7 bases not matched to a gene; V was cut back by 6 bases and J by 4 bases. The CDR3: CASSITGGPYNEQFF. The DNA of the CDR3 is TGTGCCAGCTCCATTACAGGGGGCCCGTACAATGAGCAGTTCTTC.

The rearrangement joins TRBV9 to TRBJ2-5; 9 nucleotides agree with TRBD2. V dropped 0 bases and J dropped 3; count of bases not matched to a gene: 6. Germline V gene data show CDR1 as SGDLS and CDR2 as YYNGEE. There are 16 residues in the CDR3. The CDR3 DNA sequence: TGTGCCAGCAGCGTAGCTAAGGCTAGCGGGGAAGAGACCCAGTACTTC. This translates into CASSVAKASGEETQYF. Full variable domain (remainder filled in from reference TRBV9 and TRBJ2-5): DSGVTQTPKHLITATGQRVTLRCSPRSGDLSVYWYQQSLDQGLQFLIQYYNGEERAKGNILERFSAQQFPDLHSELNLSSLELGDSALYFCASSVAKASGEETQYFGPGTRLLVL.

The genes are TRBV18 and TRBJ2-5; TRBD1 matches 7 bases. The V gene end was trimmed by 3 bases and the J gene end by 2 bases; junction bases not matched to a gene: 0. Germline V gene sequence: CDR1 KGHSH, CDR2 LQKENI. CDR3 size: 13 residues. CDR3 nucleotide sequence: TGTGCCAGCTCACCGGGACAGCAAGAGACCCAGTACTTC. This gives the protein CASSPGQQETQYF. Full variable domain (missing parts from reference TRBV18 and TRBJ2-5): NAGVMQNPRHLVRRRGQEARLRCSPMKGHSHVYWYRQLPEEGLKFMVYLQKENIIDESGMPKERFSAEFPKEGPSILRIQQVVRGDSAAYFCASSPGQQETQYFGPGTRLLVL.

The gene calls are TRBV9 and TRBJ1-1; no definite D call. The V end lost 1 base, the J end lost 5 bases, and 12 bases lay between the germline ends. This CDR3 contains 14 residues. Germline V CDR1 and CDR2: SGDLS, YYNGEE. Written as DNA, the CDR3 is TGTGCCAGCAGCGTAACTCCCCAGGAAACTGAAGCTTTCTTT. Its translation: CASSVTPQETEAFF.

This chain joins TRBV3-1 (or the pseudogene TRBV3-2) and TRBJ2-5; D is undetermined. CDR3 length equals 14 residues. The germline gives CDR1 LGHDT, CDR2 YNNKEL (reference sequence). V gave up 4 bases and J gave up 2 bases, with 11 bases separating them. CDR3 residues: CASSPGLVQETQYF. CDR3 bases: TGTGCCAGCAGCCCTGGGTTAGTTCAAGAGACCCAGTACTTC.

The DNA for the CDR3 is TGTGCCAGCAGATCGACAGCCCGCTATGGCTACACCTTC. Amino acid sequence: CASRSTARYGYTF. V usage is TRBV6-5 and J usage is TRBJ1-2; a possible D gene is TRBD1 (5 bases). Germline loops: CDR1 MNHEY, CDR2 SVGAGI. The CDR3 spans 13 residues. Trimming took 6 bases from V and 4 from J, leaving 12 bases between them.

The rearrangement joins TRBV12-3 or TRBV12-4 to TRBJ2-1; D unresolved. This CDR3 region has 12 residues. The V gene lost 2 bases and the J gene lost 6 bases, with 5 bases spanning the gap. As DNA, the CDR3 is TGTGCCAGCAGTTTATGGGTCAATGAGCAGTTCTTC. Protein sequence: CASSLWVNEQFF.

J is TRBJ2-3 and V is TRBV5-8; no reliable D call. The ends were cut back, 1 base at V and 1 base at J, with 7 bases in the middle. Germline V gene data show CDR1 as SGHTS and CDR2 as YDEGEE. The CDR3 loop spans 14 amino acids. In nucleotides, the CDR3 is TGTGCCAGCAGCTTGAAGCAGGGCACAGATACGCAGTATTTT. As protein: CASSLKQGTDTQYF.

This chain links TRBV6-2 or TRBV6-3 with TRBJ1-2; no reliable D call. Trimming left V 6 bases short and J 4 bases short, with 15 bases between. The CDR3 sequence is 14 residues long. Per germline, CDR1 MNHEY and CDR2 SVGEGT. CDR3 amino acids: CASSPVGRTYGYTF. For the CDR3, the DNA is TGTGCCAGCAGCCCCGTCGGACGGACCTATGGCTACACCTTC.

The CDR3 bases are TGTGCCAGCAGCTTGTCCAAAGGCCATGAGCAGTTCTTC. This translates into CASSLSKGHEQFF. V usage is TRBV11-2 and J usage is TRBJ2-1, with unresolved D. The V gene's germline CDR1 is SGHAT and CDR2 FQNNGV. Trimming removed 3 bases at V and 8 bases at J, with 11 bases between. The CDR3 spans 13 residues. Filled out from reference TRBV11-2 and TRBJ2-1, the complete variable domain reads EAGVAQSPRYKIIEKRQSVAFWCNPISGHATLYWYQQILGQGPKLLIQFQNNGVVDDSQLPKDRFSAERLKGVDSTLKIQPAKLEDSAVYLCASSLSKGHEQFFGPGTRLTVL.

The CDR3 DNA reads TGTGCCAGTAGTATAGATCTAGACAGTGCGGATCCTGGCTACACCTTC. Translation: CASSIDLDSADPGYTF. The rearrangement joins TRBV19 to TRBJ1-2, with D possibly matching TRBD1 (5 bases). This CDR3 contains 16 residues. CDR1 is LNHDA, CDR2 SQIVND, per germline (reference sequence). Trimming pared 0 bases from V and 7 bases from J, leaving 18 bases between. Supplemented by reference TRBV19 and TRBJ1-2, the full variable domain reads DGGITQSPKYLFRKEGQNVTLSCEQNLNHDAMYWYRQDPGQGLRLIYYSQIVNDFQKGDIAEGYSVSREKKESFPLTVTSAQKNPTAFYLCASSIDLDSADPGYTFGSGTRLTVV.